The 25 T cell receptor beta chains below were found in one sample sequenced in a study of human T cells and chemical hapten exposure. Time point reported: pre-sensitization, week 0. Treatment of the sample: therapeutic diphenylcyclopropenone sensitization with weekly scalp DPC. In TCRdb, the RACE reads were re-called with MiXCR into one record per CDR3 protein. The sample shows around 110,000 distinct CDR3 sequences, around 12% of them seen only once. Source: whole blood, taken in connection with sensitization to the hapten diphenylcyclopropenone (DPC). The receptors derive from a woman aged 50 to 65 with alopecia areata. Some clones in this sample may be carry-over from other donors' samples.

In its sample, this clonotype was seen many times. The genes are TRBV12-3 or TRBV12-4 and TRBJ1-3, with D possibly matching TRBD1 (6 bases). CDR3 size: 15 residues. V was trimmed by 3 bases and J by 3 bases, leaving 12 bases between them. The CDR3 coding sequence is TGTGCCAGCAGTTTGGGGGGCTCGGATGGAAACACCATATATTTT. Encoded protein: CASSLGGSDGNTIYF.

This clonotype has just a few counts. This chain links TRBV4-3 with TRBJ1-6; TRBD1 matches 7 bases. The V gene's germline CDR1 is LGHNA and CDR2 YSLEER. After removal of 4 bases from V and 7 bases from J, the junction contained 10 bases not matched to a gene. The CDR3 sequence is 16 residues long. The CDR3 DNA reads TGCGCCAGCAGCCCACGACAGGGAGTACCCAATTCACCCCTCCACTTT. This sequence encodes CASSPRQGVPNSPLHF.

Ten or more counts support this clonotype. The V call is TRBV7-6, the J call TRBJ2-3, with TRBD1 identical over 10 bases. The CDR3 length is 15 residues. Trimming cost V 5 bases and J 2 bases; bases outside gene matches: 4. The germline gives CDR1 SGHVS, CDR2 FNYEAQ. The CDR3 reads CASSRDRGNTDTQYF. The CDR3 DNA sequence: TGTGCCAGCAGCAGGGACAGGGGAAACACAGATACGCAGTATTTT.

The J gene is TRBJ2-3, the V gene TRBV7-7; D uncertain. This CDR3 region has 14 residues. Trimming shortened V by 5 bases and J by 0 bases, and 9 bases separated the two germline ends. From germline, CDR1 is SSHAT and CDR2 FNYEAQ (reference sequence). The CDR3 here is CASSPSASTDTQYF. The CDR3 nucleotides read TGTGCCAGCAGCCCGAGCGCGAGCACAGATACGCAGTATTTT.

The chain recombines TRBV7-2 with TRBJ2-1; TRBD1 aligns across 10 bases. The CDR3 runs 15 residues. V dropped 1 base and J dropped 14; count of bases not matched to a gene: 11. The V gene's germline CDR1 is SGHTA and CDR2 FQGNSA. The CDR3 reads CASSLDSLGTGDKFF. CDR3 in DNA: TGTGCCAGCAGCTTAGACTCTTTGGGGACAGGGGATAAGTTCTTC.

As to this clonotype: An end of the junction differs from the germline gene, which may be a read error. The chain recombines TRBV7-2 with TRBJ2-1, with 7 bases fitting TRBD2. The germline CDR1 and CDR2 sequences are SGHTA and FQGNSA. This CDR3 contains 16 residues. This CDR3 is CASRGTAGLLYHEQFF. The CDR3 nucleotides are TGTGCCAGCAGGGGGACTGCGGGACTACTCTACCATGAGCAGTTCTTC.

This clonotype was detected only a few times. The V call is TRBV9, the J call TRBJ1-3, with a tentative D call TRBD1 (6 bases). The CDR3 totals 15 residues. CDR1 is SGDLS and CDR2 is YYNGEE in the germline V gene. The V end was cut by 0 bases, the J end by 6 bases, with 13 bases between. Written as DNA, the CDR3 is TGTGCCAGCAGCGTAGAGACAGGAGGGGAAAACACCATATATTTT. Amino acid sequence: CASSVETGGENTIYF.

This clonotype was found a few times. The rearrangement links TRBV6-6 to TRBJ2-3, with 8 nucleotides matching TRBD2. Germline V gives CDR1 MNHNY, CDR2 SVGAGI (reference sequence). The V gene end was trimmed by 2 bases and the J gene end by 4 bases; junction bases not matched to a gene: 2. The CDR3 is 14 amino acids. CDR3 sequence reads: CASSYTRGADTQYF. DNA of the CDR3: TGTGCCAGCAGTTACACGCGGGGGGCAGATACGCAGTATTTT.

This clonotype was seen at least ten times. The chain is built from TRBV18 and TRBJ1-1; perhaps TRBD1 as D (5 bases). This CDR3 contains 16 residues. Germline loops: CDR1 KGHSH, CDR2 LQKENI. V lost 0 bases and J lost 2, with 13 bases in between. In DNA form, the CDR3 reads TGTGCCAGCTCACCACCGGGACCCTTTGCTAACACTGAAGCTTTCTTT. This encodes CASSPPGPFANTEAFF.

This clonotype was seen more than once but under ten times. V gene TRBV12-3 or TRBV12-4 combines with J gene TRBJ1-1, with D possibly TRBD1 on 6 matching bases. The CDR3 sequence is 13 residues long. Trimming took 3 bases from V and 8 from J, leaving 13 bases between them. CDR3 DNA sequence: TGTGCCAGCAGTTTTATGATCCAGGGGGAAGCTTTCTTT. It specifies CASSFMIQGEAFF.

This clonotype was seen a handful of times. The genes are TRBV6-1 and TRBJ2-4; 8 positions match TRBD1. The CDR3 has 13 amino acids. Germline loops: CDR1 MNHNS, CDR2 SASEGT. With V trimmed by 8 bases and J by 6 bases, 6 bases remained unmatched. The CDR3 DNA follows: TGTGCCAGCGTGTATGGACAGGGAAACATTCAGTACTTC. Translation gives CASVYGQGNIQYF.

This clonotype was counted a few times. This chain's CDR3 is CASSQVNAGTEAFF. In DNA form, the CDR3 reads TGTGCCAGCAGCCAAGTCAATGCGGGCACTGAAGCTTTCTTT. This chain uses TRBV3-1 with TRBJ1-1; no firm D call. The CDR3 spans 14 residues. Per germline, CDR1 LGHDT and CDR2 YNNKEL (reference sequence). Trimming shortened V by 1 base and J by 4 bases, and 10 bases separated the two germline ends.

The chain has TRBV7-2 and TRBJ2-3, with D uncertain. The CDR3 has 14 amino acids. V lost 5 bases to trimming and J lost 4 bases, with 13 bases between them. Germline values: CDR1 SGHTA, CDR2 FQGNSA. Here the CDR3 DNA reads TGTGCCAGCAGCACCTACAAACCCGCAGATACGCAGTATTTT. Its protein product is CASSTYKPADTQYF.

This clonotype was detected a few times. The chain is built from TRBV15 and TRBJ1-5, with D maybe TRBD1 (5 bases). Trimming removed 8 bases from V and 6 bases from J, with 14 bases in between. The CDR3 extends over 13 amino acids. Looked up from germline, CDR1 is LNHNV and CDR2 is YYDKDF (reference sequence). CDR3 coding DNA: TGTGCCACCGGGACCCAAAGGGGTCAGCCCCAGCATTTT. As protein: CATGTQRGQPQHF.

The CDR3 region has the DNA TGTGCCAGCAGTTTACAGGGGCCCACATACACTGAAGCTTTCTTT. This translates into CASSLQGPTYTEAFF. The V and J genes are TRBV27 and TRBJ1-1, with D perhaps TRBD1 (6 bases). The CDR3 consists of 15 residues. Germline lookup yields CDR1 MNHEY and CDR2 SMNVEV (reference sequence). Trimming took 2 bases from V and 3 from J, leaving 13 bases between them.

This clonotype was seen many times. The chain combines TRBV7-6 with TRBJ1-3; the match to TRBD1 covers 9 bases. After removal of 5 bases from V and 4 bases from J, the junction contained 3 bases not matched to a gene. Germline V gene lookup returns CDR1 SGHVS and CDR2 FNYEAQ. The length of the CDR3 is 14 residues. This CDR3 reads CASSRQGVGNTIYF. The CDR3 coding sequence is TGTGCCAGCAGCCGACAGGGGGTAGGAAACACCATATATTTT.

This clonotype was seen ten or more times. V usage is TRBV20-1 and J usage is TRBJ1-6; 9 nucleotides match TRBD1. From germline, CDR1 is DFQATT and CDR2 SNEGSKA (reference sequence). The trim removed 1 base at V and 9 bases at J, leaving 7 bases unmatched. The CDR3 spans 15 residues. The CDR3 coding sequence is TGCAGTGCTAGAGTGGGACAGGGCCAGGGTTCACCCCTCCACTTT. It encodes CSARVGQGQGSPLHF.

This clonotype was seen a few times. As DNA, the CDR3 is TGCAGCGTCGCAAAACGGGGAGACTCCCAAGAGACCCAGTACTTC. Translating it yields CSVAKRGDSQETQYF. This chain joins TRBV29-1 and TRBJ2-5; D is perhaps TRBD2 (5 bases). V was clipped by 6 bases and J by 1 base, with 18 bases between them. This CDR3 is 15 amino acids long. Germline values: CDR1 SQVTM, CDR2 ANQGSEA.

As for this clonotype: The junction and the germline gene differ at one end; a read error may be behind it. The chain has TRBV18 and TRBJ2-7; D remains unclear. The CDR3 spans 11 residues. Germline CDR1 and CDR2: KGHSH and LQKENI. The CDR3 DNA reads as TGTGCCAGCTCCTCCTCCGACGAGCAGTACTTC. Its translation is CASSSSDEQYF.

The chain combines TRBV4-1 with TRBJ2-6; maybe TRBD2 (6 bases). Trimming took 0 bases from V and 0 from J, leaving 12 bases between them. The CDR3 covers 18 residues. Germline values: CDR1 MGHRA, CDR2 YSYEKL. In nucleotides, the CDR3 is TGCGCCAGCAGCCAAGATGGGCCGGGAGTCTCTGGGGCCAACGTCCTGACTTTC. As protein: CASSQDGPGVSGANVLTF.

The V call is TRBV20-1, the J call TRBJ1-5; D ambiguous. This CDR3 has 15 residues. In germline, CDR1 is DFQATT, CDR2 SNEGSKA (reference sequence). Between the trimmed V and J ends, which lost 5 bases and 0 bases, there was a span of 14 bases. Here the CDR3 DNA reads TGCAGTGCTCCCGAAGCGGCTTATAGCAATCAGCCCCAGCATTTT. Its translation is CSAPEAAYSNQPQHF.

This clonotype showed up many times. The chain links TRBV12-3 or TRBV12-4 to TRBJ1-5; D not certain. Trimming shortened V by 1 base and J by 1 base, and 5 bases separated the two germline ends. This CDR3 comprises 14 residues. The CDR3 here is CASSLGISNQPQHF. As DNA, the CDR3 is TGTGCCAGCAGTTTAGGTATCAGCAATCAGCCCCAGCATTTT.

The chain uses TRBV11-2 and TRBJ2-1, with D perhaps TRBD1 or TRBD2 (5 bases each). The CDR3 runs 16 residues. Germline V CDR1 and CDR2: SGHAT, FQNNGV. Trimming stripped 1 base from V and 2 bases from J, with 12 bases between. CDR3 loop: CASSLVAGTAYNEQFF. The CDR3 nucleotides are TGTGCCAGCAGCTTAGTAGCAGGGACGGCCTACAATGAGCAGTTCTTC.

This clonotype was observed many times. The chain joins TRBV28 to TRBJ2-7; a possible D gene is TRBD2 (6 bases). Trimming cost V 2 bases and J 0 bases, with 17 bases left between them. Germline loops: CDR1 MDHEN, CDR2 SYDVKM. The CDR3 extends over 17 amino acids. The CDR3, as DNA: TGTGCCAGCAGTTTACCTCGGGGTAGCGGTACCTCCTACGAGCAGTACTTC. Translation gives CASSLPRGSGTSYEQYF.

There are a few counts of this clonotype. The genes are TRBV5-1 and TRBJ2-7; TRBD1 aligns across 7 bases. With V trimmed by 2 bases and J by 7 bases, 6 bases remained unmatched. The CDR3 has 13 amino acids. Germline values: CDR1 SGHRS, CDR2 YFSETQ. CDR3 sequence: CASSFEGAWEQYF. Written as DNA, the CDR3 is TGCGCCAGCAGCTTTGAGGGGGCGTGGGAGCAGTACTTC.